These 2 T cell receptor beta chains were sequenced from one sample in a study of blood T cell repertoires in COVID-19. The protocol was immunoSEQ multiplex PCR, while the TCRdb copy is restricted to in-frame clones and leaves out a portion. Seen here are approximately 130,000 clones, about 86% observed once, and the top ten hold about 2.5%. What was sequenced was PBMCs or T cells enriched from blood (not recorded which). The source of these receptors is a woman aged 45-65 years who had recovered from COVID-19.

The chain uses TRBV27 and TRBJ2-1, with 10 bases fitting TRBD2. Looked up from germline, CDR1 is MNHEY and CDR2 is SMNVEV (reference sequence). The CDR3 is made up of 15 amino acids. Unmatched junction bases numbered 3, after V lost 2 bases and J lost 5 bases. As DNA, the CDR3 is TGTGCCAGCAGTTTAGTAGCGGGGGGCCACAATGAGCAGTTCTTC. It yields the protein CASSLVAGGHNEQFF.

The chain is built from TRBV19 and TRBJ1-5, with 10 positions matching TRBD1. The V gene's germline CDR1 is LNHDA and CDR2 SQIVND (reference sequence). The V gene end was trimmed by 5 bases and the J gene end by 6 bases; junction bases not matched to a gene: 7. The CDR3 consists of 15 residues. The CDR3 nucleotides are TGTGCCAGTAGTTCCGGGACAGGGGTTTTTCAGCCCCAGCATTTT. Encoded protein: CASSSGTGVFQPQHF.